A single sample gave rise to the 2 T cell receptor gamma chains below, sequenced in a study of human gamma delta and Vdelta1 T cells. Their antigen targets remain unknown. TCRdb reanalysed the PCR reads via CATT. The data contain about 3,900 gamma-chain clones, 16% of them seen just once; the ten biggest clones take up approximately 7%. The specimen was Vdelta1 gamma-delta T cells from blood grown in culture (DOT cells). All receptors derive from a human donor in good health.

This clone rates as large. The J gene is TRGJ1 or TRGJ2, the V gene TRGV4. The junction had 1 base not matched to a gene; V was cut back by 5 bases and J by 3 bases. The germline CDR1 and CDR2 sequences are EGSTGY and YDSYTSSV. The length of the CDR3 is 11 residues. CDR3 in DNA: TGTGCCACCTGGGGTTATTATAAGAAACTCTTT. Translation gives CATWGYYKKLF.

Note on this clone: A read error may explain this, as a much larger clone is one base away. The chain has TRGV8 and TRGJ1 or TRGJ2. Germline CDR1 and CDR2: VENAVY and YDSYNSRV. The CDR3 runs 11 residues. In nucleotides, the CDR3 is TGTACCACCTGGGGTTATTATAAGAAACTCTTT. Translating gives CTTWGYYKKLF.